The next 22 T cell receptor beta chains were all read from a single sample in a study of T cells in Graves' hyperthyroidism and ophthalmopathy (dated by TCRdb to 2018 to 2020). The receptor library was made with multiplex PCR. The sequencer was an Illumina HiSeq 2000. The TCR beta CDR3 regions were amplified from RNA transcripts. The TCR CDR3 was subjected to a first round of RT-PCR using the HTBI primer set and the Qiagen OneStep RT-PCR kit. TCRdb ran its own pipeline on the public reads, namely fastp trimming at Q25 and MiXCR clone calling, and kept in-frame beta chains. Identical CDR3 proteins give one entry, which carries the most common genes and DNA. The sample table shows 550,000 to 600,000 distinct CDR3 sequences, and about 14% are seen once. The ten largest clones capture roughly 7.1% of the sample. The sample was blood. The receptors shown here come from a woman younger than 30 with Graves' ophthalmopathy.

This clonotype turned up a few times. This chain uses TRBV9 with TRBJ2-5; possibly TRBD1 or TRBD2 for D (7 bases each). This CDR3 has 15 amino acids. V was cut by 4 bases and J by 2 bases, with 15 bases left in between. Germline V gene data show CDR1 as SGDLS and CDR2 as YYNGEE. CDR3 nucleotide sequence: TGTGCCAGCAGCCCAGGGGGGGTCGGGCAAGAGACCCAGTACTTC. Its protein is CASSPGGVGQETQYF. Full variable domain (remainder filled in from reference TRBV9 and TRBJ2-5): DSGVTQTPKHLITATGQRVTLRCSPRSGDLSVYWYQQSLDQGLQFLIQYYNGEERAKGNILERFSAQQFPDLHSELNLSSLELGDSALYFCASSPGGVGQETQYFGPGTRLLVL.

There are a few counts of this clonotype. The chain recombines TRBV5-1 with TRBJ2-7, with 8 bases lining up with TRBD2. The V gene's germline CDR1 is SGHRS and CDR2 YFSETQ. The CDR3 spans 14 residues. Trimming cost V 0 bases and J 4 bases; bases outside gene matches: 3. CDR3 residues: CASSLGSGVYEQYF. In DNA form, the CDR3 reads TGCGCCAGCAGCTTGGGTAGCGGGGTTTACGAGCAGTACTTC.

The V call is TRBV19, the J call TRBJ1-1; a weak D match, TRBD1 (6 bases). Germline CDR1 LNHDA, CDR2 SQIVND (reference sequence). V was clipped by 7 bases and J by 0 bases, with 12 bases between them. The CDR3 runs to 14 residues. DNA for the CDR3: TGTGCCAGTATGGCCGGGGGCATGAACACTGAAGCTTTCTTT. It encodes CASMAGGMNTEAFF.

The rearrangement links TRBV29-1 to TRBJ2-7; D is uncertain. Trimming shortened V by 0 bases and J by 2 bases, and 8 bases separated the two germline ends. CDR1 is SQVTM and CDR2 is ANQGSEA in the germline V gene. The CDR3 contains 13 residues. The chain's CDR3 is CSVEDGFTYEQYF. The CDR3 nucleotides are TGCAGCGTTGAAGATGGGTTCACCTACGAGCAGTACTTC.

There are many counts of this clonotype. J is TRBJ1-2 and V is TRBV6-1; D ambiguous. Germline-derived CDR1 and CDR2 are MNHNS and SASEGT. The CDR3 totals 17 residues. Trimming pared 5 bases from V and 3 bases from J, leaving 22 bases between. The CDR3 loop reads CASSSAPDRAIHYGYTF. The CDR3, as DNA: TGTGCCAGCAGTTCTGCACCTGATAGGGCCATCCACTATGGCTACACCTTC.

The chain employs TRBV7-2 and TRBJ2-3, with 8 bases identical to TRBD2. V lost 5 bases, J lost 5 bases, and 15 bases stayed unmatched. The germline CDR1 and CDR2 sequences are SGHTA and FQGNSA. The CDR3 is 17 residues long. The CDR3 protein is CASSQGNPSGRGDTQYF. The DNA for the CDR3 is TGTGCCAGCAGCCAAGGCAACCCTTCCGGGAGGGGAGATACGCAGTATTTT.

This clonotype was recorded at least ten times. The gene calls are TRBV7-8 and TRBJ2-5; D might be TRBD1 (7 bases). Germline V gene sequence: CDR1 SGHVS, CDR2 FQNEAQ. V lost 6 bases, J lost 4 bases, and 21 bases lay in between. The CDR3 runs 16 residues. This CDR3 reads CASSPGTQHRGETQYF. In DNA form, the CDR3 reads TGTGCCAGCAGTCCCGGGACTCAACACAGGGGAGAGACCCAGTACTTC. Combining the CDR3 with reference TRBV7-8 and TRBJ2-5 gives the whole variable domain GAGVSQSPRYKVAKRGQDVALRCDPISGHVSLFWYQQALGQGPEFLTYFQNEAQLDKSGLPSDRFFAERPEGSVSTLKIQRTQQEDSAVYLCASSPGTQHRGETQYFGPGTRLLVL.

This clonotype has a count of ten or more. The chain uses TRBV12-3 or TRBV12-4 and TRBJ2-4; 12 bases match TRBD1. Germline trimming cut 5 bases from V and 12 bases from J; bases unmatched to any gene: 5. There are 13 residues in the CDR3. CDR3 nucleotide sequence: TGTGCCAGCAGTCCCGGGACAGGGGGCAGTCAGTACTTC. This translates into CASSPGTGGSQYF.

This clonotype was counted ten times or more. The gene calls are TRBV20-1 and TRBJ2-7; possibly TRBD1 for D (6 bases). Germline CDR1 and CDR2: DFQATT and SNEGSKA (reference sequence). This CDR3 spans 15 amino acids. V lost 3 bases, J lost 0 bases, and 15 bases lay in between. CDR3 residues: CSASMGRDISYEQYF. In nucleotides, the CDR3 is TGCAGTGCTAGTATGGGCCGGGACATCTCCTACGAGCAGTACTTC.

This clonotype was counted a few times. V gene TRBV20-1 combines with J gene TRBJ2-1, with TRBD1 identical over 9 bases. Looked up from germline, CDR1 is DFQATT and CDR2 is SNEGSKA (reference sequence). The ends lost 0 bases at V and 4 bases at J; junction bases unmatched: 10. There are 17 residues in the CDR3. The CDR3 loop is CSARDLGTGRKYNEQFF. CDR3 DNA sequence: TGCAGTGCTAGAGATTTAGGGACAGGGAGAAAGTACAATGAGCAGTTCTTC.

This clonotype was observed many times. This chain links TRBV5-8 with TRBJ2-1; D tentatively fits TRBD1 or TRBD2 (6 bases each). The germline V and J ends were trimmed by 0 bases and 4 bases, with 20 bases remaining between them. The CDR3 contains 18 residues. In germline, CDR1 is SGHTS, CDR2 YDEGEE. The chain's CDR3 is CASSLARGTGAVYNEQFF. CDR3 in DNA: TGTGCCAGCAGCTTGGCCCGCGGGACGGGGGCCGTATACAATGAGCAGTTCTTC.

This clonotype has a count of ten or more. V gene TRBV3-1 combines with J gene TRBJ2-7; D is unresolved. Trimming cost V 3 bases and J 0 bases, with 9 bases left between them. The CDR3 is made up of 14 amino acids. CDR1 is LGHDT and CDR2 is YNNKEL in the germline V gene (reference sequence). CDR3 region: CASSQGTVSYEQYF. The CDR3 DNA follows: TGTGCCAGCAGCCAGGGCACGGTCTCCTACGAGCAGTACTTC.

This clonotype was counted between two and nine times. V is TRBV5-1 and J is TRBJ1-4, with unresolved D. Germline V gene lookup returns CDR1 SGHRS and CDR2 YFSETQ. The CDR3 contains 15 residues. Trimming pared 0 bases from V and 0 bases from J, leaving 6 bases between. The CDR3 DNA reads as TGCGCCAGCAGCTTGGACAGCCCAACTAATGAAAAACTGTTTTTT. Protein: CASSLDSPTNEKLFF.

V and J are TRBV10-3 and TRBJ1-2; 7 positions agree with TRBD1. The CDR3 has 13 amino acids. With 10 bases clipped from V and 1 base from J, the junction kept 6 bases outside the gene matches. Germline CDR1 reads ENHRY; CDR2 reads SYGVKD. This CDR3 is CARGTDHNYGYTF. In nucleotides, the CDR3 is TGTGCCAGGGGGACAGACCATAACTATGGCTACACCTTC.

This clonotype was seen many times. The V call is TRBV12-3 or TRBV12-4, the J call TRBJ2-7; the D is unclear. V lost 2 bases to trimming and J lost 5 bases, with 4 bases between them. This CDR3 has 11 residues. CDR3 in DNA: TGTGCCAGCAGTTTACACCACGAGCAGTACTTC. This gives the protein CASSLHHEQYF.

This clonotype came up many times. This chain joins TRBV10-3 and TRBJ2-3, with D tentatively TRBD2 (7 bases). Germline CDR1 is ENHRY and CDR2 is SYGVKD. CDR3 length: 20 residues. Trimming took 6 bases from V and 3 from J, leaving 31 bases between them. CDR3 DNA sequence: TGTGCCATCAGCCGCTTAGGGGGGTCGCCACTAGCGACCGATACAGATACGCAGTATTTT. Encoded protein: CAISRLGGSPLATDTDTQYF.

The table lists this clonotype with a few counts. V and J are TRBV9 and TRBJ2-1; TRBD2 matches 16 bases. This CDR3 is 20 amino acids long. V gave up 0 bases and J gave up 0 bases; unmatched junction bases: 6. The V gene's germline CDR1 is SGDLS and CDR2 YYNGEE. CDR3 nucleotides: TGTGCCAGCAGCGTAGGGGGGGGACTAGCGGGAGGGAGCTCCTACAATGAGCAGTTCTTC. Translated, it gives CASSVGGGLAGGSSYNEQFF. Variable domain in full (rest from reference TRBV9 and TRBJ2-1): DSGVTQTPKHLITATGQRVTLRCSPRSGDLSVYWYQQSLDQGLQFLIQYYNGEERAKGNILERFSAQQFPDLHSELNLSSLELGDSALYFCASSVGGGLAGGSSYNEQFFGPGTRLTVL.

This clonotype was seen repeatedly, ten times or more. The chain is built from TRBV5-1 and TRBJ2-1; 10 bases line up with TRBD2. The germline V gene encodes CDR1 SGHRS and CDR2 YFSETQ. V lost 0 bases to trimming and J lost 9 bases; unmatched junction nucleotides: 15. This CDR3 spans 18 amino acids. DNA of the CDR3: TGCGCCAGCAGCTTGGCCGGTAGCGGGAGGTCCTCAATGGGTGAGCAGTTCTTC. It encodes CASSLAGSGRSSMGEQFF.

This clonotype came up many times. The CDR3 loop is CASSRPPGYTQYF. In DNA form, the CDR3 reads TGTGCCAGCAGTCGCCCCCCGGGATATACGCAGTATTTT. The rearrangement uses TRBV27 and TRBJ2-3, with D perhaps TRBD2 (5 bases). The CDR3 runs to 13 residues. Per germline, CDR1 MNHEY and CDR2 SMNVEV (reference sequence). V lost 5 bases and J lost 7, with 13 bases in between.

At least ten counts were recorded for this clonotype. The chain uses TRBV9 and TRBJ2-1; 10 bases are shared with TRBD1. J gave up 0 bases and V 4 bases, and 7 bases lay outside the gene matches. This CDR3 is 17 amino acids long. The germline V gene has CDR1 SGDLS and CDR2 YYNGEE. CDR3 in DNA: TGTGCCAGCAGCCCGGGACAGGGGACAAGCTCCTACAATGAGCAGTTCTTC. Translation: CASSPGQGTSSYNEQFF.

The sample holds many counts of this clonotype. The chain couples TRBV30 to TRBJ2-7; the D is unclear. With 0 bases removed from V and 2 bases from J, the gap between germline ends came to 14 bases. This CDR3 has 15 residues. Germline values: CDR1 GTSNPN, CDR2 SVGIG (reference sequence). CDR3 bases: TGTGCCTGGAGTGTAGGCGCGGCGCCCGCCTACGAGCAGTACTTC. Translating it yields CAWSVGAAPAYEQYF.

A note on this clonotype: With a much larger clone just one base away, this may be a read error. The CDR3 region has the DNA TGTGCCAGCAGCTTAGCGGGAGGGAATAATGAGCAGTTCTTC. Protein product: CASSLAGGNNEQFF. This rearrangement joins TRBV7-9 to TRBJ2-1, with 7 nucleotides matching TRBD2. There are 14 residues in the CDR3. V shed 0 bases, J shed 7 bases, and the junction held 3 bases outside the gene matches. CDR1 is SEHNR, CDR2 FQNEAQ, per germline (reference sequence).